The rows below give T cell receptor beta chains drawn from one sample of a study of cytotoxic CD8 clonotypes in ibrutinib-treated CLL. Profiling relied on immunoSEQ multiplex PCR, and the TCRdb table lists in-frame clones only, not all of them. The sample consists of under 300,000 clones, roughly 74% of them appearing once. This material consisted of PBMCs, taken after 24 months of ibrutinib treatment. Receptors were obtained from a human donor with chronic lymphocytic leukemia. CDR3s include the opening cysteine and the closing phenylalanine or tryptophan. A D gene is named only where the DNA matches it firmly. Some rows mark clone size as missing; the rest say once, few, many or name a class of expanded clone.

j_call d_call clone_size v_call cdr3_aa cdr3_nt
TRBJ2-7 . . TRBV29-1 CSVDGRPSSYEQYF TGCAGCGTTGATGGCCGTCCGAGCTCCTACGAGCAGTACTTC
TRBJ2-2 . few TRBV7-9 CASSLLGPGQLNTGELFF TGTGCCAGCAGCTTGTTGGGACCGGGACAACTAAACACCGGGGAGCTGTTTTTT
TRBJ1-5 . few TRBV19 CASRRTGGDQPQHF TGTGCCAGTAGGAGGACGGGAGGAGATCAGCCCCAGCATTTT
TRBJ2-1 TRBD2 . TRBV29-1 CSVVGLAGAVYNEQFF TGCAGCGTTGTGGGACTAGCGGGAGCAGTCTACAATGAGCAGTTCTTC
TRBJ2-1 . . TRBV2 CASSVSDLGRFF TGTGCCAGCAGTGTTTCGGACCTTGGGCGGTTCTTC
TRBJ2-3 TRBD1 . TRBV6-5 CASSYDRVSDTQYF TGTGCCAGCAGTTACGACAGGGTTTCGGATACGCAGTATTTT
TRBJ2-7 . . TRBV30 CAWTLPGTYAYEQYF TGTGCCTGGACCCTCCCTGGGACTTACGCCTACGAGCAGTACTTC
TRBJ1-2 . . TRBV28 CASSPSQALFYGYTF TGTGCCAGCAGTCCTTCCCAGGCTCTATTCTATGGCTACACCTTC
TRBJ2-3 . . TRBV9 CASSPVGRGAAGRDTQYF TGTGCCAGCAGCCCAGTAGGTCGGGGGGCAGCAGGGAGAGATACGCAGTATTTT
TRBJ2-3 . once TRBV11-3 CASSLGHSSTDTQYF TGTGCCAGCAGCTTAGGGCACAGTAGCACAGATACGCAGTATTTT
TRBJ1-5 TRBD1 . TRBV18 CASSPWLTGGENQPQHF TGTGCCAGCTCACCGTGGTTGACAGGGGGCGAAAATCAGCCCCAGCATTTT
TRBJ2-4 TRBD2 . TRBV27 CASSLRGLAGEGDIQYF TGTGCCAGCAGTTTACGGGGACTAGCGGGAGAGGGAGACATTCAGTACTTC
TRBJ2-5 TRBD2 . TRBV19 CASSGLAETQYF TGTGCCAGTAGTGGACTAGCGGAGACCCAGTACTTC
TRBJ2-7 . . TRBV27 CASSFGLEQYF TGTGCCAGCAGTTTCGGGCTCGAGCAGTACTTC
TRBJ2-5 . . TRBV7-7 CASSLAPLGRETQYF TGTGCTAGCAGCTTAGCTCCCCTAGGTCGGGAGACCCAGTACTTC
TRBJ2-3 . once TRBV7-3 CASSLTGSYTTDTQYF TGTGCCAGCAGCTTAACAGGTTCTTACACCACAGATACGCAGTATTTT
TRBJ2-7 . few TRBV28 CASSLRHEPYEQYF TGTGCCAGCAGTTTAAGGCACGAACCCTACGAGCAGTACTTC
TRBJ1-4 . . TRBV6-5 CASSYEGPYEKLFF TGTGCCAGCAGTTACGAGGGGCCGTATGAAAAACTGTTTTTT
TRBJ2-7 . . TRBV5-8 CASRDRRSGQQYF TGTGCCAGCAGGGACAGACGTTCCGGACAGCAGTACTTC
TRBJ1-6 . . TRBV7-9 CASSWPGSPLHF TGTGCCAGCAGTTGGCCGGGGTCACCCCTCCACTTT
TRBJ2-7 TRBD1 . TRBV7-7 CASSQGQGDEQYF TGTGCTAGCAGCCAGGGACAGGGCGACGAGCAGTACTTC
TRBJ1-4 . . TRBV6-5 CASSYANEGRREKLFF TGTGCCAGCAGTTACGCGAACGAGGGAAGGAGGGAAAAACTGTTTTTT
TRBJ2-1 . . TRBV5-1 CASSLVENEQFF TGCGCCAGCAGCTTGGTAGAGAATGAGCAGTTCTTC
TRBJ2-7 . few TRBV5-1 CASGPEATNEQYF TGCGCCAGCGGCCCCGAGGCGACAAACGAGCAGTACTTC
TRBJ1-5 . . TRBV19 CASSTDSLNQPQHF TGTGCCAGTAGCACCGACAGCCTCAATCAGCCCCAGCATTTT
TRBJ2-5 . . TRBV15 CATSRDRVGETQYF TGTGCCACCAGCAGAGATCGGGTCGGGGAGACCCAGTACTTC
TRBJ1-2 . . TRBV11-2 CASSILADFGGYTF TGTGCCAGCAGCATACTAGCCGACTTTGGAGGCTACACCTTC
TRBJ1-1 . few TRBV7-2 CASSFPVRTEAFF TGTGCCAGCAGCTTCCCGGTACGCACTGAAGCTTTCTTT
TRBJ2-7 . few TRBV2 CASSGRSGSYEQYF TGTGCCAGCAGTGGACGATCGGGCTCCTACGAGCAGTACTTC